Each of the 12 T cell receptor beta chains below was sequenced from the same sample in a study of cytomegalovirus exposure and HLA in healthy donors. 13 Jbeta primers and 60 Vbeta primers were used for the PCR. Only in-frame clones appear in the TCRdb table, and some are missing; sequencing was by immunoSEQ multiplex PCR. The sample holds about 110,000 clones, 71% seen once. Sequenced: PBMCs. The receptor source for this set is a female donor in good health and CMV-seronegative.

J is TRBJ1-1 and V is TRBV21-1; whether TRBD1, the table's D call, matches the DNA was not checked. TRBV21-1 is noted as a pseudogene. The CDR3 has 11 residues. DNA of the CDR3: TGTGCCAGCGGGCATAACACTGAAGCTTTCTTT. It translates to CASGHNTEAFF.

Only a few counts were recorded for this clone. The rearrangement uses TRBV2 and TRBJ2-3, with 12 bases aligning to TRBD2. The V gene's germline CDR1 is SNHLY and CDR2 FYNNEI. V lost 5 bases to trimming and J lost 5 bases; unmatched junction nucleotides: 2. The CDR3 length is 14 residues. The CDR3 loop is CASSLAGGLDTQYF. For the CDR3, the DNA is TGTGCCAGCAGTCTAGCGGGAGGGCTAGATACGCAGTATTTT.

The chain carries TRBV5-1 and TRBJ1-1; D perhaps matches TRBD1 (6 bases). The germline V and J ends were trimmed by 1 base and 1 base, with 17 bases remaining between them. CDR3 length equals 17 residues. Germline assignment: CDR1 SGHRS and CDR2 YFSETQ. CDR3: CASSLSTGQGPNTEAFF. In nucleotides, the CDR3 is TGCGCCAGCAGCTTGTCAACAGGGCAAGGACCGAACACTGAAGCTTTCTTT. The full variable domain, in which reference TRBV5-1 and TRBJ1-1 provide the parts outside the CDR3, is KAGVTQTPRYLIKTRGQQVTLSCSPISGHRSVSWYQQTPGQGLQFLFEYFSETQRNKGNFPGRFSGRQFSNSRSEMNVSTLELGDSALYLCASSLSTGQGPNTEAFFGQGTRLTVV.

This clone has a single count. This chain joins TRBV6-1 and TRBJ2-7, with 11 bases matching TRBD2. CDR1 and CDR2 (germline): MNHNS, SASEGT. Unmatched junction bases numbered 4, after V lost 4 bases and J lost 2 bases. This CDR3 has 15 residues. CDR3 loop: CASSATSGITYEQYF. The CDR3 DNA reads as TGTGCCAGCAGTGCGACTAGCGGGATAACCTACGAGCAGTACTTC.

This CDR3 reads CASSPRGGGASEAFF. In nucleotides, the CDR3 is TGTGCCAGCAGCCCCCGGGGGGGAGGGGCGAGTGAAGCTTTCTTT. The chain joins TRBV11-2 to TRBJ1-1, with a possible D match to TRBD1 (5 bases). Germline V gene lookup returns CDR1 SGHAT and CDR2 FQNNGV. Trimming removed 5 bases from V and 7 bases from J, with 20 bases in between. The CDR3 runs to 15 residues.

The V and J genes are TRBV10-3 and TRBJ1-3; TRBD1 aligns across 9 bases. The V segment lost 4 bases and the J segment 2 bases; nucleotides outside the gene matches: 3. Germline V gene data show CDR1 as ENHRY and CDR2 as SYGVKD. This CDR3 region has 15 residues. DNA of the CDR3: TGTGCCATCAGTGGTACAGGGGGCGCTGGAAACACCATATATTTT. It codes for CAISGTGGAGNTIYF.

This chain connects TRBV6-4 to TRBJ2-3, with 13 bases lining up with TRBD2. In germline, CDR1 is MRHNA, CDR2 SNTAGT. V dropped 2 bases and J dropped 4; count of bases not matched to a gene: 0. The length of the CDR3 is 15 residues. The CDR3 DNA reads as TGTGCCAGCAGTGACACTAGCGGGGGGGCAGATACGCAGTATTTT. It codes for CASSDTSGGADTQYF.

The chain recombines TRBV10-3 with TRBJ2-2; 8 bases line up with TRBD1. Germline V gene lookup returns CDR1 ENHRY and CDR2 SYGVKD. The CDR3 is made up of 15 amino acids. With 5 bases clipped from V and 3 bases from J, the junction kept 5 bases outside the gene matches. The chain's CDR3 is CAISPRGPYTGELFF. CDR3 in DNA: TGTGCCATCAGTCCCAGGGGGCCATACACCGGGGAGCTGTTTTTT.

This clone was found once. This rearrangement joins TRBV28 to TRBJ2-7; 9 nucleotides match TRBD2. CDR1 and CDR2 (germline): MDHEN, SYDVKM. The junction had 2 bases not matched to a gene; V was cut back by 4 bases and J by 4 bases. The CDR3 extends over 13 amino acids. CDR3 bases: TGTGCCAGCAGTTCCCTAGCGGGATACGAGCAGTACTTC. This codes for CASSSLAGYEQYF. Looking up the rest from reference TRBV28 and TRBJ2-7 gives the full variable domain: DVKVTQSSRYLVKRTGEKVFLECVQDMDHENMFWYRQDPGLGLRLIYFSYDVKMKEKGDIPEGYSVSREKKERFSLILESASTNQTSMYLCASSSLAGYEQYFGPGTRLTVT.

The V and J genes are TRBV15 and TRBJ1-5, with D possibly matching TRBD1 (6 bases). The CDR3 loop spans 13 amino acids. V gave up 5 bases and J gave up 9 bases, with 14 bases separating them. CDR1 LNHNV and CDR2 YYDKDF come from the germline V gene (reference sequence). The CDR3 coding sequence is TGTGCCACCAGCTCCTGGGGGGGGCGGCCCCAGCATTTT. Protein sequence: CATSSWGGRPQHF.

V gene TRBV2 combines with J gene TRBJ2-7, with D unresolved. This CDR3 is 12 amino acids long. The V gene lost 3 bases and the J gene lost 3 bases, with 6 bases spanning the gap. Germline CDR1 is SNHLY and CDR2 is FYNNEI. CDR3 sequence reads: CASSDLYYEQYF. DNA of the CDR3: TGTGCCAGCAGTGACTTGTACTACGAGCAGTACTTC.

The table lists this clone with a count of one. DNA of the CDR3: TGTGCCATCAGACGGACTAGCGGTATCCAAGAGACCCAGTACTTC. Its protein is CAIRRTSGIQETQYF. The rearrangement joins TRBV10-3 to TRBJ2-5; 10 bases map to TRBD2. After removal of 6 bases from V and 1 base from J, the junction contained 5 bases not matched to a gene. Germline V gene data show CDR1 as ENHRY and CDR2 as SYGVKD. The CDR3 length is 15 residues.